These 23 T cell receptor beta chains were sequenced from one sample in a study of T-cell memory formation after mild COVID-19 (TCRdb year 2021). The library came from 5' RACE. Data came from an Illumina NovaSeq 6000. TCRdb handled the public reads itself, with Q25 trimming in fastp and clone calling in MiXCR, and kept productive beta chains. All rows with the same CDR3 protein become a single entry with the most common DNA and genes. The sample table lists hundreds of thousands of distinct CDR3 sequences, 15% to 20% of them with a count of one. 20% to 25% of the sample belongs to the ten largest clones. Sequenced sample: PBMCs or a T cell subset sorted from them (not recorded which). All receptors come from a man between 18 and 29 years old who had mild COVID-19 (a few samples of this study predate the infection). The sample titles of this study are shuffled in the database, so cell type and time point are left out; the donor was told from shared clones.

The CDR3 region is CASSLMSGNTDTQYF. Written as DNA, the CDR3 is TGTGCCAGCAGCTTAATGTCGGGGAACACAGATACGCAGTATTTT. The chain couples TRBV11-2 to TRBJ2-3; D is perhaps TRBD2 (5 bases). Germline lookup yields CDR1 SGHAT and CDR2 FQNNGV. This CDR3 region has 15 residues. V lost 2 bases and J lost 2, with 11 bases in between.

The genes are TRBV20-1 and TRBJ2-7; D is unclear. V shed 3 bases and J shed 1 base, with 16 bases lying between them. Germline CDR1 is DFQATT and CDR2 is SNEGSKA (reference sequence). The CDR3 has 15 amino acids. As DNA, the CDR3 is TGCAGTGCTAGCATCCCCCAGGACGGATCCTACGAGCAGTACGTC. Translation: CSASIPQDGSYEQYV.

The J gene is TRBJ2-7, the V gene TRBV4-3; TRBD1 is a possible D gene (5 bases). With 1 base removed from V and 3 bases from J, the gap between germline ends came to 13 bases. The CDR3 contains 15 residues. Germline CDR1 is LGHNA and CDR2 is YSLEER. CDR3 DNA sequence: TGCGCCAGCAGCCAAGTCCGAGCAGGGAACTACGAGCAGTACTTC. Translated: CASSQVRAGNYEQYF.

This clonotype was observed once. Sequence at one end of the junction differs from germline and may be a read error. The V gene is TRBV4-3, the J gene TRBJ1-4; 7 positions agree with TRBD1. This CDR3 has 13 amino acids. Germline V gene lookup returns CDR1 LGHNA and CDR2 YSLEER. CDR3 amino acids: CASSQDKGTVVGF. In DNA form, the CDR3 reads TGCGCCAGCAGCCAAGATAAAGGGACAGTGGTCGGATTT.

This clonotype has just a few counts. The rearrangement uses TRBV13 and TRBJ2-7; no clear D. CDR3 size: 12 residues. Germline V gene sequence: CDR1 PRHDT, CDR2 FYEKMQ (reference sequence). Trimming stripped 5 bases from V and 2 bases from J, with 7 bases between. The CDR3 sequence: CASSRITYEQYF. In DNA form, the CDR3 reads TGTGCCAGCAGCCGAATCACCTACGAGCAGTACTTC.

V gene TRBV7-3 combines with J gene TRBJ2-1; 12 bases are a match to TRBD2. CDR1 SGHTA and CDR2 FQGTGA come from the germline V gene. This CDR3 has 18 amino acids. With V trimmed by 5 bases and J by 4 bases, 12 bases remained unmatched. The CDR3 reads CASSPGWASGGEYNEQFF. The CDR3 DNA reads TGTGCCAGCAGCCCAGGTTGGGCTAGCGGGGGGGAGTACAATGAGCAGTTCTTC.

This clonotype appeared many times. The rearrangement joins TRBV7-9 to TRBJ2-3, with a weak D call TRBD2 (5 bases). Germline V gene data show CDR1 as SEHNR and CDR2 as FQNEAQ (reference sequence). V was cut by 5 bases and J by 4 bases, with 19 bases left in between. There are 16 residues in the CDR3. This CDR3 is CASSARAVSKADTQYF. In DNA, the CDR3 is TGTGCCAGCAGCGCTAGAGCGGTCTCTAAGGCAGATACGCAGTATTTT.

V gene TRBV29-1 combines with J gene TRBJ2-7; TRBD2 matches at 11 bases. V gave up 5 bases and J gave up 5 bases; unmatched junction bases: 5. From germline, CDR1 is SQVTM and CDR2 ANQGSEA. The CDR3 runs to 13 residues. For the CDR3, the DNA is TGCAGCGTTAGCCTAGCGGGGGGCGACGAGCAGTACTTC. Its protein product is CSVSLAGGDEQYF.

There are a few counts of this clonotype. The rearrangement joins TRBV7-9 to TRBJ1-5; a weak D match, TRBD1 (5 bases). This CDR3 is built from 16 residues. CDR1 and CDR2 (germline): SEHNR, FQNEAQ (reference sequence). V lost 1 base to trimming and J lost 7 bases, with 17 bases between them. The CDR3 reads CASSLVRRGAAQPQHF. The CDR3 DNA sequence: TGTGCCAGCAGCTTAGTCCGGAGAGGGGCGGCACAGCCCCAGCATTTT. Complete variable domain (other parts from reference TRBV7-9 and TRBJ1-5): DTGVSQNPRHKITKRGQNVTFRCDPISEHNRLYWYRQTLGQGPEFLTYFQNEAQLEKSRLLSDRFSAERPKGSFSTLEIQRTEQGDSAMYLCASSLVRRGAAQPQHFGDGTRLSIL.

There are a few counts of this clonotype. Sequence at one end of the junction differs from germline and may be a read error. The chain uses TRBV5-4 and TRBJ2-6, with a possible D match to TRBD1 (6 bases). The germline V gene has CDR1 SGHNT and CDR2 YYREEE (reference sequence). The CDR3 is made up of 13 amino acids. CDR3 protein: CASRGTGANVLTF. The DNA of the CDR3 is TGTGCTAGCAGGGGAACTGGGGCCAACGTCCTGACTTTC. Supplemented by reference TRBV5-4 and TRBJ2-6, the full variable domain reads ETGVTQSPTHLIKTRGQQVTLRCSSQSGHNTVSWYQQALGQGPQFIFQYYREEENGRGNFPPRFSGLQFPNYSSELNVNALELDDSALYLCASRGTGANVLTFGAGSRLTVL.

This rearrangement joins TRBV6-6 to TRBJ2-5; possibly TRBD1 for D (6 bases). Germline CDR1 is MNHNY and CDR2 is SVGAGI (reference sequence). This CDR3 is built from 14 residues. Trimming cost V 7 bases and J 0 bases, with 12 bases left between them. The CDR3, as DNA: TGTGCCAGCAAGGGGACACTGTACCAAGAGACCCAGTACTTC. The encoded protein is CASKGTLYQETQYF.

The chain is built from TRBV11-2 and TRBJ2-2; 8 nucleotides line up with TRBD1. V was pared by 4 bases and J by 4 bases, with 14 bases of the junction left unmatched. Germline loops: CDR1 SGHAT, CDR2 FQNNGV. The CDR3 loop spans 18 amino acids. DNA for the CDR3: TGTGCCAGCAGCTACCGATATTCGACAGGGGCTTCCACCGGGGAGCTGTTTTTT. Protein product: CASSYRYSTGASTGELFF.

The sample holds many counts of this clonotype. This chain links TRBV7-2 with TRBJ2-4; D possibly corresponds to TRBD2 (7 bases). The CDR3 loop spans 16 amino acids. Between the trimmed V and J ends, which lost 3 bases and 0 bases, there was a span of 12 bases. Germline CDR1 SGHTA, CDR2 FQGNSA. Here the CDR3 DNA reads TGTGCCAGCAGCTTCTTCGGGGGGCTAGCCAAAAACATTCAGTACTTC. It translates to CASSFFGGLAKNIQYF.

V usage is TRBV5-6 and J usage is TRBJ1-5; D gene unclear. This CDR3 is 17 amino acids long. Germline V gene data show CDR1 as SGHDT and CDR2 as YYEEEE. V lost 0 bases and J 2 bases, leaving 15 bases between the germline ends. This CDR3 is CASSLGGPPQGNQPQHF. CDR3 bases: TGTGCCAGCAGCTTGGGCGGCCCTCCCCAAGGCAATCAGCCCCAGCATTTT.

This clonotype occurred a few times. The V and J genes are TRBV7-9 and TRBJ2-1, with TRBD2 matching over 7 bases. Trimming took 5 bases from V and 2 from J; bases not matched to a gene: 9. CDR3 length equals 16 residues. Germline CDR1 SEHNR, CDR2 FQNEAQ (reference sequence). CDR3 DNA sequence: TGTGCCAGCAGCCCTCGTAGTGGGGGGGCCTACAATGAGCAGTTCTTC. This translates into CASSPRSGGAYNEQFF.

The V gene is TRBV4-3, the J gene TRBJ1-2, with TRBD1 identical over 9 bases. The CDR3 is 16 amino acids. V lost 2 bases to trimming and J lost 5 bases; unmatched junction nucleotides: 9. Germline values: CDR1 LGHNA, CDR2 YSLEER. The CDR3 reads CASSQRDRVSYYGYTF. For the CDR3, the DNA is TGCGCCAGCAGCCAACGGGACAGGGTCTCCTATTATGGCTACACCTTC.

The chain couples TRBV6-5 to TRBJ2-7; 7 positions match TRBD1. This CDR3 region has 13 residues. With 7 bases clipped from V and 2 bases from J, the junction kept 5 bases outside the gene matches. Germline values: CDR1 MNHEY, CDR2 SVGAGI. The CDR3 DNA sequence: TGTGCCAGCACCGCGACAGGGCCCTACGAGCAGTACTTC. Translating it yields CASTATGPYEQYF.

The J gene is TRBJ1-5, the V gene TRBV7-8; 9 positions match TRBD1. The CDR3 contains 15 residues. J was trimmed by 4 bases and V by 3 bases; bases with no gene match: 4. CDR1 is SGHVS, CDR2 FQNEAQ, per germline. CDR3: CASSLYRGRNQPQHF. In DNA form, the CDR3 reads TGTGCCAGCAGCTTGTACAGGGGGCGGAATCAGCCCCAGCATTTT.

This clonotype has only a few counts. The CDR3 loop is CASSRQGREQYF. Written as DNA, the CDR3 is TGTGCCAGCAGTAGACAGGGTCGCGAGCAGTACTTC. V gene TRBV2 combines with J gene TRBJ2-7, with 7 bases lining up with TRBD1. Trimming at V came to 5 bases and at J to 6 bases, leaving 4 bases not matched to a gene. Per germline, CDR1 SNHLY and CDR2 FYNNEI. The CDR3 contains 12 residues.

The CDR3 nucleotides are TGTGCCATCAGTGACAGGGGGCTCTCCTACGAGCAGTACTTC. Amino acid sequence: CAISDRGLSYEQYF. The chain uses TRBV10-3 and TRBJ2-7; TRBD1 agrees at 8 bases. Germline CDR1 reads ENHRY; CDR2 reads SYGVKD. With 3 bases clipped from V and 0 bases from J, the junction kept 1 base outside the gene matches. The CDR3 totals 14 residues.

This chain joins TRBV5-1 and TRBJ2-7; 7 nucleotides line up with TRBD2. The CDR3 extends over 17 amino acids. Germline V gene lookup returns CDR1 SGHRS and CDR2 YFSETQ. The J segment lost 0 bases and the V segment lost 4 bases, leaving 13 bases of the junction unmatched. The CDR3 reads CASSPGLSGYFSYEQYF. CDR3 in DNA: TGCGCCAGCAGCCCGGGACTATCGGGGTACTTCTCCTACGAGCAGTACTTC.

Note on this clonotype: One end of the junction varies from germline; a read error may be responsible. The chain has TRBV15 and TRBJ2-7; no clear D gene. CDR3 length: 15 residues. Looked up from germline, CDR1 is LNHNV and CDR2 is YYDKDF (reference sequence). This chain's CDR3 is CATSRELTFSYEQYF. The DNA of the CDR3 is TGTGCCACGAGCAGAGAGTTGACTTTTTCCTACGAGCAGTACTTC.

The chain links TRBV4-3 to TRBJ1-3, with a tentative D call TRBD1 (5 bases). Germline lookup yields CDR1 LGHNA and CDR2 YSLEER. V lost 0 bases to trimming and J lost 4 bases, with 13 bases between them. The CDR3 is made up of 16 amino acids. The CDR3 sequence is CASSQDGWGSGNTIYF. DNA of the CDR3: TGCGCCAGCAGCCAAGATGGTTGGGGGTCAGGAAACACCATATATTTT.